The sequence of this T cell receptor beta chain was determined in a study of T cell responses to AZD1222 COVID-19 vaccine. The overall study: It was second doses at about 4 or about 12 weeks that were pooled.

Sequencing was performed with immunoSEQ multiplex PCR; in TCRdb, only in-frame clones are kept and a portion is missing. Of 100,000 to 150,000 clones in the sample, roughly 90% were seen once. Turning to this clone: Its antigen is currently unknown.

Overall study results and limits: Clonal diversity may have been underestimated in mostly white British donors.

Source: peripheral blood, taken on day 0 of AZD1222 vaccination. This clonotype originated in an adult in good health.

The CDR3 DNA follows: TGTGCCAGCAGCGCCCGGTCAGGACGGGACAGCACAGATACGCAGTATTTT. Translated, it gives CASSARSGRDSTDTQYF. The chain is built from TRBV9 and TRBJ2-3; D may correspond to TRBD1 or TRBD2 (5 bases each). CDR3 length: 17 residues. The germline V and J ends were trimmed by 3 bases and 0 bases, with 17 bases remaining between them. Germline lookup yields CDR1 SGDLS and CDR2 YYNGEE.